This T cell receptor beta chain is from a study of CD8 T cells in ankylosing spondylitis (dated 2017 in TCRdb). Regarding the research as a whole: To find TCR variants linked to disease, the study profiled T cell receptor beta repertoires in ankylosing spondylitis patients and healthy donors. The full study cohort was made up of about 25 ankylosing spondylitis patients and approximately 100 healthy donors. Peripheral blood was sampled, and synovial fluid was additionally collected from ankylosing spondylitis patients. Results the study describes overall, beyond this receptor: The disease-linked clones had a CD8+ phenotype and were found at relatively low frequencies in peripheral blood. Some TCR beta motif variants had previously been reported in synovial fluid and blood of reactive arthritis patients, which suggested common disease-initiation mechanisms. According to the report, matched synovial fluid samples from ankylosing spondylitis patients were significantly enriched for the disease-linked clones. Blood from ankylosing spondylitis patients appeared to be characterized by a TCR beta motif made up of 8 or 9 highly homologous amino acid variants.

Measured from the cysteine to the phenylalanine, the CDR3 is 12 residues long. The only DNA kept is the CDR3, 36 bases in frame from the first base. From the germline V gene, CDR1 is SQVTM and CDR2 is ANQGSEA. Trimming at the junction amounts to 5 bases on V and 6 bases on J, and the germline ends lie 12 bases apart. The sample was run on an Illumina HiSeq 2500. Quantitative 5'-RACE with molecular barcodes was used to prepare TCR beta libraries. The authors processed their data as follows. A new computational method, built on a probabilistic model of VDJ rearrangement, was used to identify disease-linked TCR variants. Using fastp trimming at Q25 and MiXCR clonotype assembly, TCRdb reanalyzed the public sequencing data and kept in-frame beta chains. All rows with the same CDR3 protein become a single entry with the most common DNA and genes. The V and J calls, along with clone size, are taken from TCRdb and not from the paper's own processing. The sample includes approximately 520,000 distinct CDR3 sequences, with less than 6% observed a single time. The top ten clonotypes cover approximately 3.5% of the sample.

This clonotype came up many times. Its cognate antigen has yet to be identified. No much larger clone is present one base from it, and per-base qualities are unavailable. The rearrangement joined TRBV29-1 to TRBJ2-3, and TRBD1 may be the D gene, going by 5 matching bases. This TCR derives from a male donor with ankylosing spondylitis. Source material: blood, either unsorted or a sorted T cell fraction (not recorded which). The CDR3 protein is CSVSSDTDTQYF. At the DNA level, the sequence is TGCAGCGTTTCCTCGGACACCGATACGCAGTATTTT.